The next 28 T cell receptor beta chains were all read from a single sample in a study of OX40 agonist ivuxolimab in advanced cancers. Profiled with immunoSEQ multiplex PCR; TCRdb holds only in-frame clones, not every one. This table has 40,000 to 50,000 clones, about 91% appearing once. Here the sequenced sample was CD4+ or CD8+ T cells sorted from blood, taken in a trial of the OX40 agonist ivuxolimab. These receptors originate from an adult with an advanced solid tumor such as melanoma, head and neck, liver or kidney cancer.

The chain has TRBV2 and TRBJ2-1; 8 bases are a match to TRBD1. Germline V gene sequence: CDR1 SNHLY, CDR2 FYNNEI. The junction had 0 bases not matched to a gene; V was cut back by 9 bases and J by 2 bases. The CDR3 is made up of 12 amino acids. CDR3: CARQGAYNEQFF. In DNA form, the CDR3 reads TGTGCCAGACAGGGGGCCTACAATGAGCAGTTCTTC.

The V gene is TRBV2, the J gene TRBJ2-1; 10 bases agree with TRBD2. Germline V gene sequence: CDR1 SNHLY, CDR2 FYNNEI. This CDR3 is 18 amino acids long. Trimming at V came to 4 bases and at J to 1 base, leaving 10 bases not matched to a gene. DNA of the CDR3: TGTGCCAGCAGTGGGACTAGCGGTCCCCCTTATTCCTACAATGAGCAGTTCTTC. It yields the protein CASSGTSGPPYSYNEQFF.

This chain links TRBV7-3 with TRBJ2-5; 11 bases agree with TRBD1. With V trimmed by 5 bases and J by 1 base, 3 bases remained unmatched. Per germline, CDR1 SGHTA and CDR2 FQGTGA. This CDR3 is 15 amino acids long. This CDR3 is CASSPGTGGQETQYF. Written as DNA, the CDR3 is TGTGCCAGCAGCCCCGGGACAGGGGGCCAAGAGACCCAGTACTTC.

The genes are TRBV29-1 and TRBJ1-3; D unresolved. Per germline, CDR1 SQVTM and CDR2 ANQGSEA. The CDR3 loop spans 14 amino acids. Trimming removed 1 base at V and 0 bases at J, with 7 bases between. The CDR3: CSVEVLHSGNTIYF. In nucleotides, the CDR3 is TGCAGCGTTGAAGTTCTGCACTCTGGAAACACCATATATTTT.

V usage is TRBV29-1 and J usage is TRBJ2-7; a possible D gene is TRBD2 (6 bases). The CDR3 length is 15 residues. Germline V gene sequence: CDR1 SQVTM, CDR2 ANQGSEA. The CDR3 nucleotides are TGCAGCGTTGCTGGCGGGACCCTCCGCTCCGACGAGCAGTACGTC. Translation: CSVAGGTLRSDEQYV.

The genes are TRBV19 and TRBJ1-1; TRBD1 matches 11 bases. Per the germline V gene, CDR1 is LNHDA and CDR2 is SQIVND (reference sequence). V lost 5 bases and J lost 3; bases outside the gene matches: 8. The CDR3 spans 16 residues. In DNA form, the CDR3 reads TGTGCCAGTAGTCTCGGGACAGGGGGGAGGGACACTGAAGCTTTCTTT. The encoded protein is CASSLGTGGRDTEAFF.

The genes are TRBV18 and TRBJ2-3; 12 bases are shared with TRBD2. Looked up from germline, CDR1 is KGHSH and CDR2 is LQKENI. This CDR3 region has 19 residues. The J segment lost 0 bases and the V segment lost 6 bases, leaving 13 bases of the junction unmatched. The CDR3 DNA is TGTGCCAGCTCCCAGGAAACTCTAGCGGGAGGGCCAAGCACAGATACGCAGTATTTT. Its protein is CASSQETLAGGPSTDTQYF.

V and J are TRBV7-6 and TRBJ2-1; D gene ambiguous. The CDR3 covers 15 residues. The germline V gene has CDR1 SGHVS and CDR2 FNYEAQ. Trimming removed 1 base at V and 0 bases at J, with 7 bases between. CDR3 bases: TGTGCCAGCAGCTTAGACGCCAGCTCCTACAATGAGCAGTTCTTC. Residues: CASSLDASSYNEQFF.

J is TRBJ1-1 and V is TRBV13, with D unclear. The V end lost 0 bases, the J end lost 5 bases, and 7 bases lay between the germline ends. CDR1 and CDR2 (germline): PRHDT, FYEKMQ (reference sequence). The CDR3 runs to 13 residues. The CDR3 region is CASSLGGGTEAFF. The CDR3 region has the DNA TGTGCCAGCAGCTTAGGGGGTGGGACTGAAGCTTTCTTT.

The chain joins TRBV2 to TRBJ2-5; TRBD1 agrees at 12 bases. Germline CDR1 is SNHLY and CDR2 is FYNNEI. The CDR3 loop spans 16 amino acids. Losses at the gene ends were 7 bases for V and 5 bases for J; bases not matched to a gene: 11. DNA for the CDR3: TGTGCCAGCATACCGGGACAGGGGGCTCCTTGGGAGACCCAGTACTTC. It translates to CASIPGQGAPWETQYF.

The chain is built from TRBV27 and TRBJ2-3; D is perhaps TRBD2 (6 bases). The V and J ends lost 3 bases and 4 bases respectively, with 20 bases between them. From germline, CDR1 is MNHEY and CDR2 SMNVEV (reference sequence). The CDR3 consists of 17 residues. CDR3 DNA: TGTGCCAGCAGTTTTCCACCTCCGGGACTTAGGCCAGATACGCAGTATTTT. It encodes CASSFPPPGLRPDTQYF.

The chain is built from TRBV9 and TRBJ2-5; TRBD2 agrees at 10 bases. The CDR3 loop spans 15 amino acids. Losses at the gene ends were 3 bases for V and 2 bases for J; bases not matched to a gene: 4. In germline, CDR1 is SGDLS, CDR2 YYNGEE. The CDR3 here is CASSASGGGQETQYF. The CDR3 DNA follows: TGTGCCAGCAGCGCGAGCGGGGGGGGACAAGAGACCCAGTACTTC.

The chain couples TRBV9 to TRBJ2-1; no reliable D call. Trimming stripped 0 bases from V and 0 bases from J, with 4 bases between. Looked up from germline, CDR1 is SGDLS and CDR2 is YYNGEE. This CDR3 spans 14 amino acids. This CDR3 is CASSVGGSYNEQFF. The CDR3 DNA sequence: TGTGCCAGCAGCGTAGGCGGCTCCTACAATGAGCAGTTCTTC. The full variable domain, in which reference TRBV9 and TRBJ2-1 provide the parts outside the CDR3, is DSGVTQTPKHLITATGQRVTLRCSPRSGDLSVYWYQQSLDQGLQFLIQYYNGEERAKGNILERFSAQQFPDLHSELNLSSLELGDSALYFCASSVGGSYNEQFFGPGTRLTVL.

The gene calls are TRBV7-2 and TRBJ2-6; D unclear. Germline CDR1 is SGHTA and CDR2 is FQGNSA. Trimming shortened V by 4 bases and J by 1 base, and 17 bases separated the two germline ends. The CDR3 is made up of 18 amino acids. Here the CDR3 DNA reads TGTGCCAGCAGCTGGACGGATCCACCCACATCTGGGGCCAACGTCCTGACTTTC. Translating it yields CASSWTDPPTSGANVLTF.

This clone has a single count. The chain couples TRBV27 to TRBJ2-5; D call uncertain. The V gene lost 3 bases and the J gene lost 2 bases, with 10 bases spanning the gap. This CDR3 spans 14 amino acids. Germline loops: CDR1 MNHEY, CDR2 SMNVEV (reference sequence). The CDR3 sequence is CASSFGMYQETQYF. The CDR3 DNA reads as TGTGCCAGCAGTTTCGGAATGTATCAAGAGACCCAGTACTTC.

The J gene is TRBJ2-2, the V gene TRBV4-3; no clear D gene. Trimming left V 0 bases short and J 8 bases short, with 16 bases between. From germline, CDR1 is LGHNA and CDR2 YSLEER. There are 16 residues in the CDR3. The CDR3 loop is CASSQEGSLMIGELFF. The CDR3 nucleotides read TGCGCCAGCAGCCAAGAAGGGTCACTTATGATAGGGGAGCTGTTTTTT.

This clone was counted a single time. This specimen includes other DNA sequences encoding the same CDR3. The V call is TRBV6-4, the J call TRBJ2-3; D is perhaps TRBD1 or TRBD2 (6 bases each). Germline V lookup: CDR1 MRHNA, CDR2 SNTAGT. The CDR3 has 14 residues. Between the trimmed V and J ends, which lost 0 bases and 4 bases, there was a span of 8 bases. In nucleotides, the CDR3 is TGTGCCAGCAGTGACTCGGGGGGCGCAGATACGCAGTATTTT. The encoded protein is CASSDSGGADTQYF.

The chain combines TRBV27 with TRBJ2-7; 12 nucleotides agree with TRBD2. CDR1 MNHEY and CDR2 SMNVEV come from the germline V gene (reference sequence). The CDR3 spans 16 residues. Trimming cost V 7 bases and J 1 base; bases outside gene matches: 8. The DNA for the CDR3 is TGTGCCAGCACGAGACTAGCGGGAGAATGGTCCTACGAGCAGTACTTC. It yields the protein CASTRLAGEWSYEQYF.

V usage is TRBV21-1 and J usage is TRBJ2-3; TRBD1 is taken as the D call from the table, unchecked against the DNA. TRBV21-1 counts as a pseudogene. This CDR3 is 15 amino acids long. In DNA form, the CDR3 reads TGTGCCAGCAGGACGGGACAGGGTAACACAGATACGCAGTATTTT. Its translation: CASRTGQGNTDTQYF.

The chain uses TRBV4-2 and TRBJ2-1; D not certain. Germline loops: CDR1 LGHNA, CDR2 YNFKEQ. The V end was cut by 0 bases, the J end by 9 bases, with 12 bases between. This CDR3 region has 14 residues. The CDR3 spells CASSQDHPRGEQFF. Here the CDR3 DNA reads TGTGCCAGCAGCCAAGACCACCCACGAGGTGAGCAGTTCTTC.

The rearrangement links TRBV7-9 to TRBJ2-5, with 8 positions matching TRBD2. Trimming cost V 1 base and J 5 bases; bases outside gene matches: 9. This CDR3 is built from 16 residues. Germline assignment: CDR1 SEHNR and CDR2 FQNEAQ (reference sequence). CDR3 sequence reads: CASSLVFSGVVETQYF. For the CDR3, the DNA is TGTGCCAGCAGCTTAGTTTTTAGCGGGGTCGTTGAGACCCAGTACTTC.

The chain recombines TRBV11-3 with TRBJ2-2; D uncertain. The CDR3 loop spans 14 amino acids. Germline CDR1 and CDR2: SGHNT and YENEEA. Trimming took off 5 bases at V and 2 bases at J, with 9 bases between the two ends. CDR3 coding DNA: TGTGCCAGCAGCGTCAGAGTTAACACCGGGGAGCTGTTTTTT. Protein product: CASSVRVNTGELFF.

The chain couples TRBV27 to TRBJ2-1; no clear D gene. The V end lost 1 base, the J end lost 8 bases, and 9 bases lay between the germline ends. From germline, CDR1 is MNHEY and CDR2 SMNVEV (reference sequence). The CDR3 spans 13 residues. As DNA, the CDR3 is TGTGCCAGCAGTTTATATGTAGCCGATGAGCAGTTCTTC. Translation: CASSLYVADEQFF.

The chain combines TRBV7-9 with TRBJ1-2, with 9 bases fitting TRBD1. CDR3 size: 15 residues. Germline V gene lookup returns CDR1 SEHNR and CDR2 FQNEAQ (reference sequence). J gave up 8 bases and V 1 base, and 8 bases lay outside the gene matches. CDR3 residues: CASSLVRQGGFGYTF. The CDR3 nucleotides are TGTGCCAGCAGCTTAGTCCGACAGGGGGGCTTCGGCTACACCTTC.

The genes are TRBV27 and TRBJ2-2; D is undetermined. Germline assignment: CDR1 MNHEY and CDR2 SMNVEV (reference sequence). This CDR3 contains 12 residues. V gave up 11 bases and J gave up 3 bases, with 10 bases separating them. The CDR3 DNA sequence: TGTGCCGCAGCTCCCTACACCGGGGAGCTGTTTTTT. Translating gives CAAAPYTGELFF.

The gene calls are TRBV5-4 and TRBJ2-7, with D perhaps TRBD2 (6 bases). Trimming took 2 bases from V and 2 from J, leaving 8 bases between them. The CDR3 length is 13 residues. Germline values: CDR1 SGHNT, CDR2 YYREEE (reference sequence). CDR3 protein: CASSFGGAYEQYV. As DNA, the CDR3 is TGTGCCAGCAGCTTTGGAGGGGCCTACGAGCAGTACGTC.

This clone was observed a single time. DNA of the CDR3: TGTGCCAGCAGACGACTAGCGGGGCAAAACACAGATACGCAGTATTTT. It specifies CASRRLAGQNTDTQYF. The V gene is TRBV7-6, the J gene TRBJ2-3; 11 bases agree with TRBD2. The CDR3 sequence is 16 residues long. Unmatched junction bases numbered 7, after V lost 6 bases and J lost 2 bases. Germline V gene lookup returns CDR1 SGHVS and CDR2 FNYEAQ.

The CDR3 nucleotides read TGTGCCAGTGAGGATAGGATGAACACTGAAGCTTTCTTT. It specifies CASEDRMNTEAFF. This sequence joins TRBV6-1 and TRBJ1-1; D gene ambiguous. The CDR3 length is 13 residues. The germline CDR1 and CDR2 sequences are MNHNS and SASEGT. Trimming left V 9 bases short and J 0 bases short, with 11 bases between.